One sample yielded the 20 T cell receptor beta chains listed below, sequenced in a study of Ad26.COV2.S vaccination and SARS-CoV-2 variants. Sequenced by immunoSEQ multiplex PCR; TCRdb stores in-frame clones only, minus some. The sample lists some 190,000 clones; around 88% were seen once. The material was peripheral blood, obtained after recovery from COVID-19. The receptor set was obtained from a human donor who had recovered from COVID-19.

This CDR3 reads CSVGGRTGGRDTQYF. CDR3 in DNA: TGCAGCGTTGGCGGGAGGACAGGGGGCAGGGATACGCAGTATTTT. The J gene is TRBJ2-3, the V gene TRBV29-1; 11 bases agree with TRBD1. The ends lost 4 bases at V and 6 bases at J; junction bases unmatched: 9. CDR3 length: 15 residues. Germline lookup yields CDR1 SQVTM and CDR2 ANQGSEA.

This chain joins TRBV2 and TRBJ2-1, with TRBD2 identical over 9 bases. Trimming took 4 bases from V and 7 from J; bases not matched to a gene: 8. The CDR3 has 15 residues. CDR1 is SNHLY, CDR2 FYNNEI, per germline. The CDR3 coding sequence is TGTGCCAGCAGTGCGGTCGCGGGGGGGCGAAATGAGCAGTTCTTC. It translates to CASSAVAGGRNEQFF.

The chain carries TRBV7-6 and TRBJ2-1; TRBD2 matches 7 bases. Germline loops: CDR1 SGHVS, CDR2 FNYEAQ. J lost 7 bases, V lost 5 bases, and 8 bases had no gene match. The CDR3 loop spans 14 amino acids. The CDR3 reads CASSLSPRENEQFF. CDR3 DNA sequence: TGTGCCAGCAGCCTGAGTCCGCGGGAGAATGAGCAGTTCTTC.

The rearrangement uses TRBV2 and TRBJ2-3; maybe TRBD2 (6 bases). The CDR3 extends over 15 amino acids. Germline V gives CDR1 SNHLY, CDR2 FYNNEI. V shed 3 bases and J shed 2 bases, with 12 bases lying between them. The CDR3 loop reads CASSDGAGYTDTQYF. CDR3 DNA sequence: TGTGCCAGCAGTGATGGGGCGGGGTACACAGATACGCAGTATTTT.

V and J are TRBV6-5 and TRBJ1-6; maybe TRBD1 (5 bases). V lost 8 bases and J 7 bases, leaving 15 bases between the germline ends. The CDR3 length is 14 residues. Germline CDR1 MNHEY, CDR2 SVGAGI. The CDR3 is CASGAEGVNSPLHF. In DNA form, the CDR3 reads TGTGCCAGCGGGGCCGAAGGGGTCAATTCACCCCTCCACTTT.

This chain connects TRBV2 to TRBJ1-1, with D maybe TRBD1 (5 bases). Trimming cost V 4 bases and J 0 bases, with 12 bases left between them. Germline V gene lookup returns CDR1 SNHLY and CDR2 FYNNEI. This CDR3 comprises 15 residues. The CDR3 region is CASSAGGVLNTEAFF. CDR3 nucleotides: TGTGCCAGCAGTGCTGGAGGGGTTTTGAACACTGAAGCTTTCTTT.

This chain connects TRBV21-1 to TRBJ2-7; no DNA check was done on the table's D call, TRBD1. TRBV21-1 is assigned pseudogene status. This CDR3 region has 14 residues. CDR3 in amino acids: CASSKRQGAGEQYF. The CDR3 DNA is TGTGCCAGCAGCAAGAGACAGGGGGCTGGGGAGCAGTACTTC.

The V gene is TRBV19, the J gene TRBJ1-4; D not certain. CDR1 is LNHDA and CDR2 is SQIVND in the germline V gene (reference sequence). V gave up 5 bases and J gave up 8 bases, with 21 bases separating them. This CDR3 is built from 16 residues. CDR3 protein: CASSLPSAALREKLFF. DNA of the CDR3: TGTGCCAGTAGTCTCCCTTCGGCAGCCCTCAGGGAAAAACTGTTTTTT.

The chain couples TRBV5-1 to TRBJ1-1; D not resolved. The CDR3 spans 16 residues. The V end lost 4 bases, the J end lost 3 bases, and 19 bases lay between the germline ends. The germline gives CDR1 SGHRS, CDR2 YFSETQ. This chain's CDR3 is CASSPSLTVGDTEAFF. CDR3 DNA: TGCGCCAGCAGCCCCTCACTCACGGTGGGTGACACTGAAGCTTTCTTT.

The gene calls are TRBV28 and TRBJ2-1, with D perhaps assigned TRBD1 or TRBD2 (7 bases each). Germline V CDR1 and CDR2: MDHEN, SYDVKM. The CDR3 totals 15 residues. Trimming removed 0 bases at V and 5 bases at J, with 11 bases between. CDR3 DNA sequence: TGTGCCAGCAGTTTATGGGCAGGGGGGGACAATGAGCAGTTCTTC. Its translation: CASSLWAGGDNEQFF.

This chain uses TRBV5-1 with TRBJ2-5; no reliable D call. The V gene lost 2 bases and the J gene lost 4 bases, with 3 bases spanning the gap. The CDR3 spans 11 residues. Germline CDR1 and CDR2: SGHRS and YFSETQ. The CDR3 DNA is TGCGCCAGCAGCTTTGGAGAGACCCAGTACTTC. Protein sequence: CASSFGETQYF.

The rearrangement uses TRBV9 and TRBJ2-1, with D perhaps matching TRBD1 or TRBD2 (5 bases each). Looked up from germline, CDR1 is SGDLS and CDR2 is YYNGEE. There are 15 residues in the CDR3. Trimming removed 3 bases from V and 5 bases from J, with 15 bases in between. In DNA, the CDR3 is TGTGCCAGCAGCGGTCGGGACCATTTTAACAATGAGCAGTTCTTC. It codes for CASSGRDHFNNEQFF.

This chain connects TRBV19 to TRBJ2-7, with no clear D. Trimming shortened V by 2 bases and J by 5 bases, and 7 bases separated the two germline ends. The CDR3 sequence is 12 residues long. Germline CDR1 and CDR2: LNHDA and SQIVND (reference sequence). CDR3 loop: CASSIYGNEQYF. The CDR3 DNA sequence: TGTGCCAGTAGTATATACGGAAACGAGCAGTACTTC.

The rearrangement links TRBV25-1 to TRBJ2-1; no reliable D call. This CDR3 comprises 17 residues. In germline, CDR1 is MGHDK, CDR2 SYGVNS. Trimming shortened V by 1 base and J by 7 bases, and 20 bases separated the two germline ends. The CDR3 reads CASSELYLAPTANEQFF. The CDR3 DNA reads TGTGCCAGCAGTGAATTATACCTGGCCCCTACGGCAAATGAGCAGTTCTTC.

This chain connects TRBV7-8 to TRBJ1-5; weak D call: TRBD1 (6 bases). V was shortened by 5 bases and J by 9 bases, with 26 bases between the two germline ends. CDR1 is SGHVS, CDR2 FQNEAQ, per germline. CDR3 length equals 17 residues. CDR3 DNA sequence: TGTGCCAGCAGCCAAGAACAGGGAGGATCCGGAAATGGGCCCCAGCATTTT. Protein: CASSQEQGGSGNGPQHF.

This chain's CDR3 is CASSHRDRAQVGGYTF. Written as DNA, the CDR3 is TGTGCCAGCAGCCACCGGGACAGGGCGCAGGTTGGGGGCTACACCTTC. The rearrangement joins TRBV5-4 to TRBJ1-2; 9 bases agree with TRBD1. Germline V gives CDR1 SGHNT, CDR2 YYREEE (reference sequence). The V segment lost 4 bases and the J segment 8 bases; nucleotides outside the gene matches: 15. The CDR3 has 16 amino acids. Supplemented by reference TRBV5-4 and TRBJ1-2, the full variable domain reads ETGVTQSPTHLIKTRGQQVTLRCSSQSGHNTVSWYQQALGQGPQFIFQYYREEENGRGNFPPRFSGLQFPNYSSELNVNALELDDSALYLCASSHRDRAQVGGYTFGSGTRLTVV.

The chain combines TRBV19 with TRBJ1-1; tentatively, D is TRBD1 (5 bases). The V gene lost 7 bases and the J gene lost 1 base, with 13 bases spanning the gap. The length of the CDR3 is 14 residues. CDR1 and CDR2 from the germline V gene are LNHDA and SQIVND (reference sequence). The CDR3 coding sequence is TGTGCCAGTAAGGGAGGGGAAGCGAACACTGAAGCTTTCTTT. Translated: CASKGGEANTEAFF.

The chain couples TRBV11-2 to TRBJ1-4, with D perhaps TRBD1 (5 bases). The V gene's germline CDR1 is SGHAT and CDR2 FQNNGV. The CDR3 has 15 residues. The V gene lost 5 bases and the J gene lost 7 bases, with 17 bases spanning the gap. The CDR3 nucleotides read TGTGCCAGCAGCCCCCGGGGCAGGGCGGGTGAAAAACTGTTTTTT. Protein sequence: CASSPRGRAGEKLFF.

V and J are TRBV7-9 and TRBJ1-2; 10 bases line up with TRBD1. This CDR3 is 15 amino acids long. CDR1 is SEHNR, CDR2 FQNEAQ, per germline (reference sequence). V dropped 5 bases and J dropped 5; count of bases not matched to a gene: 8. The CDR3 nucleotides read TGTGCCAGCAGCCGTGGCGGACAGGGGGTTTATGGCTACACCTTC. Its translation is CASSRGGQGVYGYTF.

This clone was detected only once. J is TRBJ2-7 and V is TRBV29-1, with a possible D match to TRBD2 (5 bases). The CDR3 is 15 amino acids. Per the germline V gene, CDR1 is SQVTM and CDR2 is ANQGSEA. V was trimmed by 1 base and J by 2 bases, leaving 15 bases between them. The DNA of the CDR3 is TGCAGCGTTGAAGGTACCGGGGTGTTACCCTACGAGCAGTACTTC. This sequence encodes CSVEGTGVLPYEQYF.